These T cell receptor beta chains were read from a single sample in a study of T cells in Graves' hyperthyroidism and ophthalmopathy. TCRdb re-called the multiplex PCR reads with MiXCR, one entry per CDR3 protein. This sample has some 370,000 distinct CDR3 sequences, with 17% found just once. Sequencing was done on a sample of blood. The origin of the receptors is a woman aged 25-40 years with Graves' hyperthyroidism that later progressed to Graves' ophthalmopathy. Each CDR3 is given with its conserved first and last residue. A D gene is named only where the DNA matches it firmly. For some rows the clone size is stated as once, few or many, or as a class when expanded; others skip it.

j_call v_call d_call clone_size cdr3_aa cdr3_nt
TRBJ2-3 TRBV20-1 NA many CSAKTGTTDTQYF TGCAGTGCTAAGACGGGAACGACAGATACGCAGTATTTT
TRBJ2-3 TRBV19 NA NA CASSIPSLSDTQYF TGTGCCAGTAGTATCCCCTCGCTGTCAGATACGCAGTATTTT
TRBJ2-7 TRBV20-1 NA many CSARSRGPAAYEQYF TGCAGTGCTAGATCAAGGGGTCCTGCTGCCTACGAGCAGTACTTC
TRBJ1-5 TRBV2 NA many CASNDLYSNQPQHF TGTGCCAGCAACGATTTATATAGCAATCAGCCCCAGCATTTT
TRBJ2-3 TRBV12-3/TRBV12-4 TRBD2 many CASSFRLAGDTQYF TGTGCCAGCAGTTTTCGTCTAGCGGGAGATACGCAGTATTTT
TRBJ2-1 TRBV19 TRBD2 few CASSVQGLGVAEEQFF TGTGCCAGTAGTGTACAGGGACTAGGGGTGGCGGAGGAGCAGTTCTTC
TRBJ2-1 TRBV28 NA many CASSFLALRTSYNEQFF TGTGCCAGCAGTTTTCTGGCTTTGCGGACCTCCTACAATGAGCAGTTCTTC
TRBJ2-2 TRBV3-1 NA many CASSQESAGELFF TGTGCCAGCAGCCAAGAATCGGCCGGGGAGCTGTTTTTT
TRBJ2-1 TRBV20-1 TRBD2 many CSASPAGGFNEQFF TGCAGTGCTAGTCCAGCGGGAGGGTTTAATGAGCAGTTCTTC
TRBJ2-2 TRBV12-3/TRBV12-4 NA many CASTPIRGNGELFF TGTGCCAGCACCCCTATTCGGGGAAACGGGGAGCTGTTTTTT
TRBJ2-3 TRBV12-3/TRBV12-4 TRBD2 many CASSPALAGGVDTQYF TGTGCCAGCAGCCCGGCACTAGCGGGGGGTGTAGATACGCAGTATTTT
TRBJ1-2 TRBV27 TRBD1 many CASSPVGQKNYGYTF TGTGCCAGCAGCCCAGTGGGACAGAAGAACTATGGCTACACCTTC
TRBJ1-2 TRBV19 NA few CASRKPDGVRHGYTF TGTGCCAGTAGGAAACCCGACGGTGTTAGGCATGGCTACACCTTC
TRBJ1-2 TRBV20-1 NA few CSASHDYGYTF TGCAGTGCTAGCCACGACTATGGCTACACCTTC
TRBJ2-5 TRBV11-3 NA NA CASSVSPRDKTQYF TGTGCCAGCAGCGTTAGCCCCCGGGACAAGACCCAGTACTTC
TRBJ2-5 TRBV18 NA many CASSPKVGETQYF TGTGCCAGCTCACCGAAAGTAGGAGAGACCCAGTACTTC
TRBJ2-3 TRBV4-2 NA few CASSQGQKGITDTQYF TGTGCCAGCAGCCAAGGCCAGAAGGGAATCACAGATACGCAGTATTTT
TRBJ1-2 TRBV2 NA many CASSDSRHNYGYTF TGTGCCAGCAGTGACAGCCGGCATAACTATGGCTACACCTTC
TRBJ1-1 TRBV7-9 TRBD1 few CASSPDRAEAFF TGTGCCAGCAGCCCGGACAGGGCAGAAGCTTTCTTT
TRBJ1-6 TRBV19 NA NA CASSRVNSPLHF TGTGCCAGTAGTAGGGTGAATTCACCCCTCCACTTT
TRBJ2-2 TRBV14 TRBD2 NA CASSQGRVAGITGELFF TGTGCCAGCAGCCAAGGTCGAGTAGCGGGGATCACCGGGGAGCTGTTTTTT
TRBJ2-7 TRBV2 TRBD2 many CASSEGSGGLTYYEQYF TGTGCCAGCAGTGAAGGTAGCGGGGGGCTTACGTACTACGAGCAGTACTTC
TRBJ2-5 TRBV24-1 NA many CATSDRIGQETQYF TGTGCCACCAGTGACCGAATAGGACAAGAGACCCAGTACTTC
TRBJ2-1 TRBV3-1 NA many CASSQARGPQFF TGTGCCAGCAGCCAAGCCCGAGGCCCCCAGTTCTTC
TRBJ2-1 TRBV20-1 TRBD1 many CSARPTYRGSYNEQFF TGCAGTGCTAGACCCACCTACAGGGGGTCGTACAATGAGCAGTTCTTC
TRBJ2-6 TRBV6-2/TRBV6-3 NA NA CASRRIGLGGANVLTF TGTGCCAGCAGACGAATCGGACTCGGTGGGGCCAACGTCCTGACTTTC
TRBJ1-2 TRBV28 NA many CASSDIYSNYGYTF TGTGCCAGCAGTGACATCTACTCTAACTATGGCTACACCTTC
TRBJ2-7 TRBV24-1 TRBD2 few CATSDFGQVTSGRACSYEQYF TGTGCCACCAGTGATTTTGGACAGGTAACTAGCGGGAGGGCCTGCTCCTACGAGCAGTACTTC
TRBJ2-1 TRBV5-4 NA few CASSLAGPTYNEQFF TGTGCCAGCAGCTTGGCGGGTCCCACCTACAATGAGCAGTTCTTC
TRBJ2-5 TRBV27 TRBD2 NA CASSLLGRGTQYF TGTGCCAGCAGTCTTCTGGGGAGGGGAACCCAGTACTTC
TRBJ2-5 TRBV6-1 TRBD1 many CASSYGTAQETQYF TGTGCCAGCAGCTATGGGACAGCCCAAGAGACCCAGTACTTC
TRBJ2-7 TRBV27 NA many CASSPAVEHYEQYF TGTGCCAGCAGCCCAGCTGTAGAACACTACGAGCAGTACTTC
TRBJ2-7 TRBV6-1 TRBD1 many CASRGTGHSYEQYF TGTGCCAGCAGAGGGACAGGGCACTCCTACGAGCAGTACTTC
TRBJ2-7 TRBV6-2/TRBV6-3 TRBD2 many CASNPLAEYYEQYF TGTGCCAGCAATCCACTAGCGGAATACTACGAGCAGTACTTC
TRBJ1-1 TRBV2 NA many CASSERGGHDTEAFF TGTGCCAGCAGTGAACGGGGGGGGCACGACACTGAAGCTTTCTTT
TRBJ1-2 TRBV9 NA many CASSVGASRGYTF TGTGCCAGCAGCGTAGGCGCCTCCAGGGGCTACACCTTC
TRBJ1-5 TRBV7-6 TRBD1 NA CASSLEAGGSNQPQHF TGTGCCAGCAGCTTAGAGGCAGGGGGGAGCAATCAGCCCCAGCATTTT
TRBJ2-2 TRBV3-1 TRBD2 few CASTVAGETGELFF TGTGCCAGCACTGTAGCGGGGGAAACCGGGGAGCTGTTTTTT
TRBJ1-1 TRBV18 TRBD1 many CASSPRTGGGEAFF TGTGCCAGCTCACCGAGGACAGGGGGCGGCGAAGCTTTCTTT
TRBJ1-1 TRBV5-1 TRBD1 NA CASSSRQGEWTEAFF TGCGCCAGCAGCTCACGACAGGGGGAGTGGACTGAAGCTTTCTTT